Reported below is one TCR beta chain. V shed 1 base and J 7 bases; nucleotides not matched to a gene: 8. From germline, CDR1 is LGHNA and CDR2 YNFKEQ. This CDR3 has 18 amino acids. Primers used in a second PCR of about 6 to 11 cycles were a sample-barcoded 5' primer and a J-beta primer mix. A single record per CDR3 protein comes from TCRdb applying MiXCR to the 5' RACE reads. The sample shows about 560,000 distinct CDR3 sequences, around a quarter of them seen only once. This entry belongs to a study of blood T cells in healthy people across ages. These data are also associated with another study on T cells of mothers and their children. As that report states: Second-PCR primer M1S introduced sample barcodes and 2-4 random nucleotides.

Material: blood. The chain links TRBV4-2 to TRBJ2-4; 15 positions agree with TRBD2. The TCR was taken from a boy younger than 10 in good health. This CDR3 is CASSQVWTSGGERNIQYF. The CDR3 DNA follows: TGTGCCAGCAGCCAAGTATGGACTAGCGGGGGGGAAAGGAACATTCAGTACTTC.